The TCR beta chain under discussion was sequenced for a study of blood T cells in healthy people across ages. With a J-beta primer mix and a sample-barcoded 5' primer, a second PCR ran about 6 to 11 cycles. TCRdb independently ran MiXCR on the 5' RACE reads; one entry per CDR3 protein. The table shows about 1,600,000 distinct CDR3 sequences, with 42% occurring only once. With regard to this clonotype: Its antigen is not known.

Overall study findings and caveats: Researchers said unsorted PBMCs prevented a conclusive naive versus antigen-experienced comparison.

The CDR3 loop spans 15 amino acids. V lost 1 base to trimming and J lost 3 bases, with 12 bases between them. From germline, CDR1 is SGHVS and CDR2 FNYEAQ. Sequenced material: blood. The chain employs TRBV7-6 and TRBJ1-1; no firm D call. The clonotype comes from a woman under 30 in good health. The CDR3 loop reads CASSLGGAWDTEAFF. CDR3 nucleotides: TGTGCCAGCAGCTTAGGGGGAGCCTGGGACACTGAAGCTTTCTTT.